One and the same sample provided the 9 T cell receptor beta chains below, sequenced in a study of blood T cell repertoires in COVID-19. Sequencing was performed with immunoSEQ multiplex PCR; in TCRdb, only in-frame clones are kept and a portion is missing. The sample includes about 400,000 clones, approximately 87% of them seen just once. The sample was PBMCs or T cells enriched from blood (not recorded which). Source of these receptors: a woman between 45 and 60 years old who had recovered from COVID-19.

The count of this clone is one. V usage is TRBV28 and J usage is TRBJ1-2; the D gene is possibly TRBD1 (5 bases). V was pared by 7 bases and J by 7 bases, with 16 bases between. Germline CDR1 reads MDHEN; CDR2 reads SYDVKM. The CDR3 sequence is 13 residues long. CDR3 DNA: TGTGCCAGCAAATTGCAGGGCGTTGGTGGCTACACCTTC. Translating gives CASKLQGVGGYTF.

The chain joins TRBV2 to TRBJ1-5, with TRBD1 matching 7 bases. The CDR3 length is 15 residues. Losses at the gene ends were 6 bases for V and 6 bases for J; bases not matched to a gene: 11. The germline V gene encodes CDR1 SNHLY and CDR2 FYNNEI. Here the CDR3 reads CASSAPGGQGQPQHF. The CDR3 bases are TGTGCCAGCAGCGCCCCAGGGGGGCAGGGTCAGCCCCAGCATTTT.

The chain is built from TRBV7-2 and TRBJ1-5; D is undetermined. V was pared by 2 bases and J by 7 bases, with 15 bases between. This CDR3 contains 15 residues. Germline assignment: CDR1 SGHTA and CDR2 FQGNSA. The CDR3 here is CASSLFSGLGQPQHF. The CDR3 region has the DNA TGTGCCAGCAGCTTATTCTCTGGTCTAGGACAGCCCCAGCATTTT.

This chain uses TRBV2 with TRBJ2-2; D unclear. With 3 bases removed from V and 5 bases from J, the gap between germline ends came to 7 bases. Germline CDR1 is SNHLY and CDR2 is FYNNEI. The CDR3 is 13 amino acids. The DNA for the CDR3 is TGTGCCAGCAGTGATGGTCAGACCGGGGAGCTGTTTTTT. Translating it yields CASSDGQTGELFF.

V is TRBV30 and J is TRBJ1-1; 9 nucleotides line up with TRBD1. V was clipped by 0 bases and J by 1 base; unmatched bases: 3. The germline V gene encodes CDR1 GTSNPN and CDR2 SVGIG (reference sequence). The CDR3 length is 15 residues. CDR3 DNA: TGTGCCTGGAGTGTACCGGGACAGGGGAACACTGAAGCTTTCTTT. Translation: CAWSVPGQGNTEAFF.

V gene TRBV5-1 combines with J gene TRBJ1-5, with D possibly matching TRBD1 (6 bases). Between the trimmed V and J ends, which lost 4 bases and 5 bases, there was a span of 10 bases. Germline V gives CDR1 SGHRS, CDR2 YFSETQ. CDR3 size: 13 residues. This CDR3 is CASSVDRYQPQHF. In nucleotides, the CDR3 is TGCGCCAGCAGCGTGGACAGATATCAGCCCCAGCATTTT.

In its sample, this clone was seen a few times. This sequence joins TRBV2 and TRBJ1-2, with 7 bases that match TRBD1. The CDR3 is made up of 13 amino acids. Germline values: CDR1 SNHLY, CDR2 FYNNEI. Trimming cost V 5 bases and J 7 bases; bases outside gene matches: 7. CDR3 in DNA: TGTGCCAGCAGTCCGACAGGGTTGGGTGGCTACACCTTC. Translated, it gives CASSPTGLGGYTF.

V usage is TRBV18 and J usage is TRBJ1-5; D not certain. Per the germline V gene, CDR1 is KGHSH and CDR2 is LQKENI. V was clipped by 3 bases and J by 1 base, with 4 bases between them. This CDR3 is built from 13 residues. The CDR3 DNA is TGTGCCAGCTCACCGGAGAGCAATCAGCCCCAGCATTTT. Translated, it gives CASSPESNQPQHF.

The V and J genes are TRBV4-2 and TRBJ2-1; 7 bases agree with TRBD1. Germline-derived CDR1 and CDR2 are LGHNA and YNFKEQ. The CDR3 length is 17 residues. Germline trimming cut 0 bases from V and 4 bases from J; bases unmatched to any gene: 9. The CDR3 spells CASSQDPGTGAYNEQFF. The CDR3 nucleotides are TGTGCCAGCAGCCAAGATCCGGGAACAGGGGCTTACAATGAGCAGTTCTTC.